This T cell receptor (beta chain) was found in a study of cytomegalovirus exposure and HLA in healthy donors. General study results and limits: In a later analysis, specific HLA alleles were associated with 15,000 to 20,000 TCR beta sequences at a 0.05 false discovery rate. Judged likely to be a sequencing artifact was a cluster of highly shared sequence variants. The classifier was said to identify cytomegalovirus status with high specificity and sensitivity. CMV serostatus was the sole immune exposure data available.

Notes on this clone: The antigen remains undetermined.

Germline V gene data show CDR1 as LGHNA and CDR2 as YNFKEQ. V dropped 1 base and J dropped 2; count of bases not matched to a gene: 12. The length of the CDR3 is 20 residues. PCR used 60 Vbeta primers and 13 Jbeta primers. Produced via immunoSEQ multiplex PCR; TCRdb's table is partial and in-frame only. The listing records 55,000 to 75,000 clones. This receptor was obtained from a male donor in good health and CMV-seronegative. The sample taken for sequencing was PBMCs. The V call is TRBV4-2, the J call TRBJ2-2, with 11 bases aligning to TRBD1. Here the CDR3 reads CASSQVFGQGAGTNTGELFF. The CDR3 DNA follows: TGTGCCAGCAGCCAAGTATTTGGACAGGGGGCGGGAACAAACACCGGGGAGCTGTTTTTT.